This T cell receptor beta chain was identified during a study of blood T cell repertoires in COVID-19. Study context: The analysed material was cDNA or gDNA that came from T cells, B-cell-depleted T cells, or PBMCs.

The germline V gene has CDR1 MNHEY and CDR2 SVGEGT. CDR3 length: 13 amino acids. V gave up 1 base and J gave up 6 bases; unmatched junction bases: 3. Measured with immunoSEQ multiplex PCR; TCRdb has only the in-frame clones, and not every one. This table has under 250,000 clones, about nine tenths appearing once. This sequence originates from a woman in her sixties or seventies who had recovered from COVID-19. The sample consisted of peripheral blood. This chain links TRBV6-2 or TRBV6-3 with TRBJ2-7; 7 nucleotides agree with TRBD1. The chain's CDR3 is CASSYFGDSEQYF. The CDR3, as DNA: TGTGCCAGCAGTTACTTCGGGGACAGCGAGCAGTACTTC.